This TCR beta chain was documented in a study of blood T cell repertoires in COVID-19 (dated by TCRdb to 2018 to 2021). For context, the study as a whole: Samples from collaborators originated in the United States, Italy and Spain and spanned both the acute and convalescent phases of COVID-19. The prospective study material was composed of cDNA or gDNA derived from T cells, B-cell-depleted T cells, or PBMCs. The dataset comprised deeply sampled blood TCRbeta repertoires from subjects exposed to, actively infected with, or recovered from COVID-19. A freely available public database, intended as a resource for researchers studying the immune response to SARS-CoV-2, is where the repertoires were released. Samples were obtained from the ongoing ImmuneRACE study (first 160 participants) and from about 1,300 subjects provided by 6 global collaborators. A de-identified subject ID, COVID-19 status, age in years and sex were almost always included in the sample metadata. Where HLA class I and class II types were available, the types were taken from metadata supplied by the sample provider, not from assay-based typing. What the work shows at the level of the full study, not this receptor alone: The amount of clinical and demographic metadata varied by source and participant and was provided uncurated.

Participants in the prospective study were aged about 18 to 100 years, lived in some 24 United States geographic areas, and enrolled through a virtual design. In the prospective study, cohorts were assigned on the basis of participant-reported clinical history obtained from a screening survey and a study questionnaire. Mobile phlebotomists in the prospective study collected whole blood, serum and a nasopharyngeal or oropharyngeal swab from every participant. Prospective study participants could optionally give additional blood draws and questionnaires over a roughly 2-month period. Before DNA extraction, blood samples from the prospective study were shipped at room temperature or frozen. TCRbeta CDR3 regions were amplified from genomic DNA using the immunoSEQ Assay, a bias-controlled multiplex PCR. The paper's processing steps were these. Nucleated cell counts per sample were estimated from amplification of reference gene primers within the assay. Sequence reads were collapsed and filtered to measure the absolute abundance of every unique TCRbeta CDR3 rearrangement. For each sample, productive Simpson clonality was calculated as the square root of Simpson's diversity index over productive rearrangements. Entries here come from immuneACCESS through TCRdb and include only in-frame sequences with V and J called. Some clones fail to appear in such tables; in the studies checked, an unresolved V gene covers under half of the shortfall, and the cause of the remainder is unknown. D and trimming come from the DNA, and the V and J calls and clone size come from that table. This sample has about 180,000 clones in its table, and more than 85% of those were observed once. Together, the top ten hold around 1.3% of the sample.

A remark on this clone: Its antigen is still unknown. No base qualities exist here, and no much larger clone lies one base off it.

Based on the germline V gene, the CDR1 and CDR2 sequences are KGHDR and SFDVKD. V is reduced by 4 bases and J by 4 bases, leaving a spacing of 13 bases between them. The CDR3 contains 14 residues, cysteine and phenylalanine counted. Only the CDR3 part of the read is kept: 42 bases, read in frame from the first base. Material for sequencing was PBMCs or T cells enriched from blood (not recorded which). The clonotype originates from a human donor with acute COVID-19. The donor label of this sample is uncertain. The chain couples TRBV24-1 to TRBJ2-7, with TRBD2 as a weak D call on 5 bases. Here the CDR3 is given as CATSDPSRGYEQYF. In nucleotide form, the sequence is TGTGCCACCAGTGACCCCAGCCGCGGGTACGAGCAGTACTTC.